Presented here are 5 T cell receptor beta chains from one specimen sequenced in a study of cytomegalovirus exposure and HLA in healthy donors. The PCR was carried out with 60 Vbeta primers and 13 Jbeta primers. Method: immunoSEQ multiplex PCR; TCRdb's copy keeps in-frame clones and lacks some. This sample has over 40,000 clones, with about 90% found just once. The sequenced material came from PBMCs. The origin of the receptors is a woman aged 40-49 years in good health and CMV-seropositive.

The chain carries TRBV5-1 and TRBJ2-5; unclear D gene. In germline, CDR1 is SGHRS, CDR2 YFSETQ. Trimming left V 3 bases short and J 0 bases short, with 15 bases between. The CDR3 has 16 residues. CDR3 in DNA: TGCGCCAGCAGCTCTCACCCCGGAGAGCACCAAGAGACCCAGTACTTC. This sequence encodes CASSSHPGEHQETQYF.

V and J are TRBV5-1 and TRBJ2-1; D perhaps matches TRBD2 (5 bases). From germline, CDR1 is SGHRS and CDR2 YFSETQ. Deletions cut 4 bases from V and 6 bases from J, with 14 bases between. The CDR3 has 14 amino acids. This chain's CDR3 is CASSPGNRINEQFF. CDR3 sequence (DNA): TGCGCCAGCAGCCCGGGGAACCGGATCAATGAGCAGTTCTTC.

CDR3 loop: CSAGGDYEQYF. Written as DNA, the CDR3 is TGCAGTGCGGGGGGGGATTACGAGCAGTACTTC. V gene TRBV20-1 combines with J gene TRBJ2-7; TRBD2 matches 7 bases. CDR3 length equals 11 residues. V dropped 6 bases and J dropped 4; count of bases not matched to a gene: 3. Germline V gene lookup returns CDR1 DFQATT and CDR2 SNEGSKA (reference sequence).

The chain is built from TRBV11-2 and TRBJ1-3; no clear D gene. The CDR3 covers 13 residues. The V gene's germline CDR1 is SGHAT and CDR2 FQNNGV. The V gene lost 5 bases and the J gene lost 8 bases, with 13 bases spanning the gap. The chain's CDR3 is CASSPDWEDTIYF. The CDR3 DNA is TGTGCCAGCAGCCCGGACTGGGAAGACACCATATATTTT.

The V call is TRBV7-9, the J call TRBJ2-7, with TRBD1 identical over 7 bases. The junction had 15 bases not matched to a gene; V was cut back by 5 bases and J by 5 bases. CDR1 is SEHNR, CDR2 FQNEAQ, per germline (reference sequence). This CDR3 has 16 amino acids. The CDR3 bases are TGTGCCAGCAGCAAGAGGACCGAGACAGGGATTGACGAGCAGTACTTC. Translated, it gives CASSKRTETGIDEQYF.